Presented here are 20 T cell receptor beta chains from one specimen sequenced in a study of cytomegalovirus exposure and HLA in healthy donors. The PCR employed 60 Vbeta primers together with 13 Jbeta primers. Clones were sequenced by immunoSEQ multiplex PCR, and TCRdb holds only the in-frame ones, with some missing. The sample has 110,000 to 150,000 clones, 82% seen once. Sequenced sample: PBMCs. All receptors come from a man aged 18 to 29 in good health and CMV-seropositive.

The chain employs TRBV7-8 and TRBJ2-1; D is perhaps TRBD2 (6 bases). The CDR3 runs 15 residues. Germline CDR1 and CDR2: SGHVS and FQNEAQ. The germline V and J ends were trimmed by 5 bases and 3 bases, with 14 bases remaining between them. The DNA for the CDR3 is TGTGCCAGCAGCCCCGGGAGCGGAGGCTACAATGAGCAGTTCTTC. Amino acid sequence: CASSPGSGGYNEQFF.

Note on this clone: This sample includes further DNA sequences coding for the same CDR3. V is TRBV5-1 and J is TRBJ1-4, with 7 bases identical to TRBD1. V shed 0 bases, J shed 7 bases, and the junction held 3 bases outside the gene matches. The CDR3 has 14 amino acids. Germline CDR1 and CDR2: SGHRS and YFSETQ. CDR3 DNA sequence: TGCGCCAGCAGCTTGGGACAGGGAGGTGAAAAACTGTTTTTT. As protein: CASSLGQGGEKLFF.

The genes are TRBV6-1 and TRBJ2-5, with 13 nucleotides matching TRBD2. Trimming at V came to 2 bases and at J to 4 bases, leaving 10 bases not matched to a gene. The CDR3 totals 18 residues. Germline lookup yields CDR1 MNHNS and CDR2 SASEGT. The CDR3 DNA reads TGTGCCAGCAGTGAACACGCCCGGACTAGCGGGAGCGGAGAGACCCAGTACTTC. It encodes CASSEHARTSGSGETQYF.

The chain joins TRBV28 to TRBJ1-4, with 9 bases matching TRBD1. Germline V gene data show CDR1 as MDHEN and CDR2 as SYDVKM. The CDR3 totals 14 residues. Trimming removed 6 bases from V and 7 bases from J; junction bases left unmatched: 6. CDR3 sequence reads: CASSRGTGSEKLFF. The CDR3 DNA follows: TGTGCCAGCAGCCGTGGGACAGGGAGTGAAAAACTGTTTTTT.

V gene TRBV7-2 combines with J gene TRBJ1-5; D is perhaps TRBD1 (5 bases). Germline CDR1 and CDR2: SGHTA and FQGNSA. The germline V and J ends were trimmed by 6 bases and 0 bases, with 12 bases remaining between them. The CDR3 runs to 15 residues. The CDR3 coding sequence is TGTGCCAGCAGGCCAGGGCCCTATAGCAATCAGCCCCAGCATTTT. Translating gives CASRPGPYSNQPQHF.

This clone occurred once. The chain couples TRBV7-9 to TRBJ2-7, with TRBD1 matching over 12 bases. Per germline, CDR1 SEHNR and CDR2 FQNEAQ (reference sequence). The CDR3 is made up of 14 amino acids. The V and J ends lost 5 bases and 5 bases, in that order; junction bases with no gene match: 4. The CDR3 here is CASSPRDRGHEQYF. DNA of the CDR3: TGTGCCAGCAGCCCCAGGGACAGGGGGCACGAGCAGTACTTC.

This clone appeared a few times. The J gene is TRBJ1-5, the V gene TRBV7-3, with a weak D call TRBD1 (5 bases). Germline V gene sequence: CDR1 SGHTA, CDR2 FQGTGA. V dropped 3 bases and J dropped 4 bases, with 10 bases sitting between them. This CDR3 is built from 14 residues. The CDR3 sequence: CASSLGLSNQPQHF. The CDR3 DNA sequence: TGTGCCAGCAGCTTGGGACTGTCTAATCAGCCCCAGCATTTT.

This chain joins TRBV15 and TRBJ2-3; no clear D gene. The germline CDR1 and CDR2 sequences are LNHNV and YYDKDF (reference sequence). This CDR3 comprises 14 residues. V gave up 0 bases and J gave up 4 bases, with 8 bases separating them. CDR3 amino acids: CATSRDRVADTQYF. CDR3 sequence (DNA): TGTGCCACCAGCAGAGATCGGGTGGCAGATACGCAGTATTTT.

V gene TRBV6-5 combines with J gene TRBJ2-7, with TRBD1 matching 7 bases. V shed 4 bases and J 1 base; nucleotides not matched to a gene: 10. The CDR3 sequence is 16 residues long. The V gene's germline CDR1 is MNHEY and CDR2 SVGAGI. The CDR3 nucleotides are TGTGCCAGCAGTTCCTATGACAGGGCCTATTCCTACGAGCAGTACTTC. This encodes CASSSYDRAYSYEQYF.

This chain links TRBV2 with TRBJ2-5; D is possibly TRBD2 (6 bases). Judging by the DNA end, TRBJ2-7 fits better; the J call may be wrong. The germline V gene has CDR1 SNHLY and CDR2 FYNNEI. The CDR3 length is 12 residues. The CDR3 is CAQRLDSYEQYF. The DNA of the CDR3 is TGTGCCCAAAGACTAGATTCCTACGAGCAGTACTTC.

The chain links TRBV27 to TRBJ1-3; D remains unclear. CDR3 length: 15 residues. Germline assignment: CDR1 MNHEY and CDR2 SMNVEV (reference sequence). Trimming took off 6 bases at V and 0 bases at J, with 12 bases between the two ends. In DNA form, the CDR3 reads TGTGCCAGCAGGGACCGACTACTCTCTGGAAACACCATATATTTT. It specifies CASRDRLLSGNTIYF.

The chain couples TRBV5-1 to TRBJ1-2; D gene unclear. CDR3 length: 12 amino acids. Germline V gene sequence: CDR1 SGHRS, CDR2 YFSETQ. V dropped 3 bases and J dropped 2 bases, with 5 bases sitting between them. CDR3 bases: TGCGCCAGCAGCTCCGGGAACTATGGCTACACCTTC. Translated: CASSSGNYGYTF.

J is TRBJ2-1 and V is TRBV2; TRBD2 matches 9 bases. The germline V gene encodes CDR1 SNHLY and CDR2 FYNNEI. J gave up 6 bases and V 1 base, and 7 bases lay outside the gene matches. This CDR3 is built from 16 residues. This chain's CDR3 is CASSEGPAGGPNEQFF. CDR3 bases: TGTGCCAGCAGTGAAGGCCCAGCGGGAGGACCCAATGAGCAGTTCTTC.

The gene calls are TRBV28 and TRBJ1-1; D is unclear. The CDR3 is 14 amino acids. In germline, CDR1 is MDHEN, CDR2 SYDVKM. The V end lost 10 bases, the J end lost 1 base, and 16 bases lay between the germline ends. In nucleotides, the CDR3 is TGTGCCACCACCCCGCCCAGGCAGAACACTGAAGCTTTCTTT. The encoded protein is CATTPPRQNTEAFF.

The V and J genes are TRBV19 and TRBJ2-3, with 9 positions matching TRBD2. The CDR3 totals 15 residues. Per the germline V gene, CDR1 is LNHDA and CDR2 is SQIVND (reference sequence). The V gene end was trimmed by 3 bases and the J gene end by 1 base; junction bases not matched to a gene: 2. The DNA of the CDR3 is TGTGCCAGTAGTATGAGACTAGCGGGCACAGATACGCAGTATTTT. This sequence encodes CASSMRLAGTDTQYF.

This clone was recorded a few times. The chain employs TRBV5-6 and TRBJ2-2, with TRBD1 as a possible D gene (5 bases). CDR3 length: 15 amino acids. Germline V gene sequence: CDR1 SGHDT, CDR2 YYEEEE. Trimming shortened V by 1 base and J by 6 bases, and 13 bases separated the two germline ends. The CDR3 DNA is TGTGCCAGCAGCTTGTATGGGTCCAGGGCCGGGGAGCTGTTTTTT. Its translation: CASSLYGSRAGELFF.

The V and J genes are TRBV29-1 and TRBJ1-2; D unclear. The CDR3 has 11 residues. Germline CDR1 is SQVTM and CDR2 is ANQGSEA. V was clipped by 2 bases and J by 7 bases, with 8 bases between them. CDR3 bases: TGCAGCGTTGAAAAGGGAGGTGGCTACACCTTC. Its translation: CSVEKGGGYTF.

This chain connects TRBV7-3 to TRBJ2-4, with D possibly matching TRBD2 (6 bases). The V end lost 5 bases, the J end lost 4 bases, and 18 bases lay between the germline ends. Germline V gene data show CDR1 as SGHTA and CDR2 as FQGTGA. The CDR3 runs to 16 residues. The CDR3 reads CASSLWTPAGKNIQYF. For the CDR3, the DNA is TGTGCCAGCAGCCTGTGGACCCCCGCGGGAAAAAACATTCAGTACTTC.

The chain combines TRBV5-1 with TRBJ2-7; unclear D gene. Trimming cost V 4 bases and J 0 bases, with 11 bases left between them. The CDR3 consists of 14 residues. Germline V gene sequence: CDR1 SGHRS, CDR2 YFSETQ. The CDR3 protein is CASSQTVSSYEQYF. In DNA, the CDR3 is TGCGCCAGCAGCCAAACAGTGAGCTCCTACGAGCAGTACTTC.

The table lists this clone with a few counts. This chain joins TRBV2 and TRBJ1-1; TRBD1 matches at 7 bases. Germline V lookup: CDR1 SNHLY, CDR2 FYNNEI. J lost 0 bases, V lost 8 bases, and 9 bases had no gene match. This CDR3 is 15 amino acids long. In DNA form, the CDR3 reads TGTGCCAGCCTTCGCCAGACAGGGATGAACACTGAAGCTTTCTTT. Residues: CASLRQTGMNTEAFF. The full variable domain, in which reference TRBV2 and TRBJ1-1 provide the parts outside the CDR3, is EPEVTQTPSHQVTQMGQEVILRCVPISNHLYFYWYRQILGQKVEFLVSFYNNEISEKSEIFDDQFSVERPDGSNFTLKIRSTKLEDSAMYFCASLRQTGMNTEAFFGQGTRLTVV.